This T cell receptor beta chain is drawn from a study of Ad26.COV2.S vaccination and SARS-CoV-2 variants. This sample's treatment: roughly 19 received Ad26.COV2.S at low or high dose, single or two shots; about five received placebo; per-sample allocation not given. Repertoires come from day 63 after the first vaccine or placebo injection. The study used a vaccine consisting of an Ad26 vector that expressed Wuhan-strain SARS-CoV-2 spike. Trimming cost V 8 bases and J 1 base, with 14 bases left between them. The CDR3 is 14 residues long. CDR1 and CDR2 from the germline V gene are SGHNT and YENEEA. Assay used: immunoSEQ multiplex PCR; TCRdb lists only in-frame clones, some missing. The sample carries approximately 300,000 clones, just under 85% recorded once.

This receptor was identified in a person aged 18 to 59 who received the Ad26.COV2.S COVID-19 vaccine or a placebo. This rearrangement joins TRBV11-3 to TRBJ1-1; D call uncertain. This material consisted of peripheral blood, taken in a trial of Ad26.COV2.S vaccine versus placebo. The CDR3 DNA reads as TGTGCCAGCGGTTTGTCCTGGGCGAACACTGAAGCTTTCTTT. Translation gives CASGLSWANTEAFF.